What follows describes a single T cell receptor (beta chain). Germline values: CDR1 KGHDR, CDR2 SFDVKD. V lost 4 bases to trimming and J lost 2 bases; unmatched junction nucleotides: 6. This CDR3 has 15 residues. The data derive from a study of T cell responses to AZD1222 COVID-19 vaccine. The method was immunoSEQ multiplex PCR; TCRdb's version includes in-frame clones alone and lacks a portion of them. This repertoire shows 120,000 or so clones, 75% to 95% found once; its top ten account for approximately 7.5%. This receptor was obtained from an adult in good health. This chain connects TRBV24-1 to TRBJ1-2, with 7 positions matching TRBD1. Sequences were derived from peripheral blood, sampled on day 0 of AZD1222 vaccination. CDR3 in amino acids: CATSDRDRGNYGYTF. CDR3 coding DNA: TGTGCCACCAGTGACCGGGACAGAGGAAACTATGGCTACACCTTC.